The next 15 T cell receptor beta chains were all read from a single sample in a study of blood T cell repertoires in COVID-19. Measured with immunoSEQ multiplex PCR; TCRdb has only the in-frame clones, and not every one. The sample holds a few hundred thousand clones, almost 90% seen once. The specimen was peripheral blood. The source of these receptors is a woman aged 30 to 39 with COVID-19, enrolled during active disease.

The count of this clone is one. The CDR3 DNA sequence: TGCGCCAGCAGCCACCTCAGGGAGGTGAACACTGAAGCTTTCTTT. Translating gives CASSHLREVNTEAFF. The rearrangement uses TRBV4-1 and TRBJ1-1, with D perhaps matching TRBD1 (5 bases). CDR1 MGHRA and CDR2 YSYEKL come from the germline V gene. The CDR3 loop spans 15 amino acids. V dropped 3 bases and J dropped 0 bases, with 11 bases sitting between them.

The J gene is TRBJ1-2, the V gene TRBV29-1; TRBD1 agrees at 9 bases. Trimming removed 6 bases from V and 7 bases from J; junction bases left unmatched: 6. The CDR3 contains 12 residues. From germline, CDR1 is SQVTM and CDR2 ANQGSEA. This chain's CDR3 is CSVGTGMTGYTF. For the CDR3, the DNA is TGCAGCGTAGGGACAGGGATGACTGGCTACACCTTC.

The chain uses TRBV7-8 and TRBJ2-7, with 7 bases fitting TRBD2. V was clipped by 6 bases and J by 4 bases; unmatched bases: 12. The CDR3 runs to 15 residues. Per germline, CDR1 SGHVS and CDR2 FQNEAQ. The CDR3 DNA follows: TGTGCCAGCAGTCCCTTAGCGGGTGGGAGGTACGAGCAGTACTTC. Residues: CASSPLAGGRYEQYF. Based on the CDR3 plus reference TRBV7-8 and TRBJ2-7, the full variable domain is GAGVSQSPRYKVAKRGQDVALRCDPISGHVSLFWYQQALGQGPEFLTYFQNEAQLDKSGLPSDRFFAERPEGSVSTLKIQRTQQEDSAVYLCASSPLAGGRYEQYFGPGTRLTVT.

With respect to this clone: This specimen includes other DNA sequences encoding the same CDR3. This chain connects TRBV25-1 to TRBJ2-2; 7 positions match TRBD1. Trimming at V came to 8 bases and at J to 6 bases, leaving 6 bases not matched to a gene. Germline lookup yields CDR1 MGHDK and CDR2 SYGVNS. This CDR3 contains 13 residues. CDR3 bases: TGTGCCAGCGCCGACAGGGCTCCCGGGGAGCTGTTTTTT. Its protein is CASADRAPGELFF.

The chain employs TRBV28 and TRBJ1-5; possibly TRBD1 for D (5 bases). The CDR3 is made up of 14 amino acids. Deletions cut 8 bases from V and 4 bases from J, with 15 bases between. The germline V gene encodes CDR1 MDHEN and CDR2 SYDVKM. The CDR3: CASAGRTFNQPQHF. CDR3 bases: TGTGCCAGCGCGGGACGGACATTTAATCAGCCCCAGCATTTT.

The chain couples TRBV5-4 to TRBJ2-2, with a tentative D call TRBD2 (6 bases). CDR1 is SGHNT, CDR2 YYREEE, per germline (reference sequence). The CDR3 has 15 amino acids. V was cut by 0 bases and J by 3 bases, with 9 bases left in between. DNA of the CDR3: TGTGCCAGCAGCTTGGCGGGGGTGTACACCGGGGAGCTGTTTTTT. It yields the protein CASSLAGVYTGELFF.

J is TRBJ1-5 and V is TRBV27; possibly TRBD1 for D (6 bases). The CDR3 is 15 residues long. V was trimmed by 4 bases and J by 7 bases, leaving 17 bases between them. Germline V gene lookup returns CDR1 MNHEY and CDR2 SMNVEV (reference sequence). CDR3 nucleotide sequence: TGTGCCAGCAGTTCACTCCTACAGGGTGGACAGCCCCAGCATTTT. This sequence encodes CASSSLLQGGQPQHF.

This chain connects TRBV7-3 to TRBJ2-2; D may be TRBD1 (6 bases). The CDR3 is 15 residues long. V was clipped by 5 bases and J by 3 bases, with 13 bases between them. Germline V CDR1 and CDR2: SGHTA, FQGTGA. CDR3: CASSPRGRDTGELFF. For the CDR3, the DNA is TGTGCCAGCAGCCCCAGGGGCAGGGACACCGGGGAGCTGTTTTTT.

The table lists this clone with a count of one. This chain uses TRBV11-2 with TRBJ1-1; 11 bases line up with TRBD1. The CDR3 runs 14 residues. Per germline, CDR1 SGHAT and CDR2 FQNNGV. Trimming removed 4 bases from V and 5 bases from J; junction bases left unmatched: 3. CDR3 nucleotide sequence: TGTGCCAGCAGCTGGACAGGGGGCCGGACTGAAGCTTTCTTT. Translating gives CASSWTGGRTEAFF.

CDR3 in DNA: TGTGCCAGCAGCTTTGCAGATTGGAGCATTCAGTACTTC. Translation: CASSFADWSIQYF. The chain combines TRBV5-8 with TRBJ2-4; unclear D gene. This CDR3 is 13 amino acids long. Germline assignment: CDR1 SGHTS and CDR2 YDEGEE. Trimming took off 2 bases at V and 9 bases at J, with 12 bases between the two ends.

This clone was picked up one time. The chain carries TRBV25-1 and TRBJ1-5, with D perhaps TRBD1 (5 bases). The germline V and J ends were trimmed by 5 bases and 0 bases, with 8 bases remaining between them. Germline loops: CDR1 MGHDK, CDR2 SYGVNS. The CDR3 is 14 residues long. The CDR3 coding sequence is TGTGCCAGCAGTCAGGGCTATAGCAATCAGCCCCAGCATTTT. Protein: CASSQGYSNQPQHF.

This rearrangement joins TRBV9 to TRBJ2-3, with 7 bases lining up with TRBD2. Per the germline V gene, CDR1 is SGDLS and CDR2 is YYNGEE. CDR3 length equals 15 residues. V shed 2 bases, J shed 1 base, and the junction held 4 bases outside the gene matches. The CDR3 coding sequence is TGTGCCAGCAGCGTGGCGGGAGACGGCACAGATACGCAGTATTTT. Translated, it gives CASSVAGDGTDTQYF.

This chain links TRBV11-2 with TRBJ2-7; 10 nucleotides line up with TRBD1. This CDR3 is 15 amino acids long. The V gene's germline CDR1 is SGHAT and CDR2 FQNNGV. Unmatched junction bases numbered 7, after V lost 4 bases and J lost 4 bases. The CDR3, as DNA: TGTGCCAGCAGCTCCCAGGGGACAGGGGTATACGAGCAGTACTTC. Translating gives CASSSQGTGVYEQYF.

The chain combines TRBV10-3 with TRBJ1-6; D is uncertain. Germline CDR1 and CDR2: ENHRY and SYGVKD. CDR3 size: 14 residues. V lost 3 bases to trimming and J lost 7 bases, with 10 bases between them. CDR3 in amino acids: CAISDPTRNSPLHF. CDR3 DNA sequence: TGTGCCATCAGTGACCCAACACGAAATTCACCCCTCCACTTT.

The V and J genes are TRBV18 and TRBJ1-5, with a tentative D call TRBD1 (5 bases). V was pared by 3 bases and J by 4 bases, with 10 bases between. The germline gives CDR1 KGHSH, CDR2 LQKENI. CDR3 length equals 14 residues. The chain's CDR3 is CASSPSQGNQPQHF. The CDR3 nucleotides read TGTGCCAGCTCACCGAGCCAGGGTAATCAGCCCCAGCATTTT.